Below are 25 T cell receptor beta chains sequenced from a single sample in a study of tumor-infiltrating lymphocytes in primary liver carcinoma. A primer in the constant region served to generate TCR beta cDNA from 450 to 650 ng of total RNA. For TCR beta, libraries were produced by three nested multiplex PCR rounds using slightly modified ARM-PCR. For 10 cycles apiece, the opening two PCR rounds ran with TRBV1-TRBV30 forward primers and a C-beta reverse primer. From the multiplex PCR reads, TCRdb called clonotypes with MiXCR, one entry per CDR3 protein. Of 100,000 to 150,000 distinct CDR3 sequences listed, around 64% are singletons. For each extraction, RNA and DNA were obtained together from around 20-30 mg of unsorted bulk tissue. Sequences were obtained from liver tumor tissue from sampling region 3. Subset defined: tumor region T3, left-lateral pole. These receptors all stem from a woman aged 60-75 years with primary liver carcinoma and hepatitis B virus infection.

This clonotype was seen ten or more times. J is TRBJ2-2 and V is TRBV7-8; no reliable D call. V lost 2 bases, J lost 1 base, and 5 bases lay in between. The germline CDR1 and CDR2 sequences are SGHVS and FQNEAQ. The CDR3 sequence is 14 residues long. The CDR3 loop is CASSLSLNTGELFF. For the CDR3, the DNA is TGTGCCAGCAGCTTATCTCTGAACACCGGGGAGCTGTTTTTT.

About this clonotype: This is likely a read error, given that the CDR3 carries no conserved phenylalanine or tryptophan at its end. The CDR3 DNA sequence: TGTGCCGGCAACGATGGGGGCCTGGGGAAAACTGAAGCTTTCTTG. Protein product: CAGNDGGLGKTEAFL. The chain links TRBV6-1 to TRBJ1-1; a weak D match, TRBD1 (6 bases). The CDR3 covers 15 residues. Per the germline V gene, CDR1 is MNHNS and CDR2 is SASEGT. Trimming removed 11 bases from V and 5 bases from J, with 24 bases in between.

The chain has TRBV11-2 and TRBJ2-1; weak D call: TRBD2 (6 bases). Trimming took 1 base from V and 11 from J, leaving 18 bases between them. The germline V gene encodes CDR1 SGHAT and CDR2 FQNNGV. CDR3 size: 15 residues. This CDR3 is CASSLGGGSVGKQFF. In nucleotides, the CDR3 is TGTGCCAGCAGCTTAGGGGGAGGAAGTGTCGGTAAGCAGTTCTTC.

With regard to this clonotype: This is likely a read error, given that the CDR3 carries no conserved phenylalanine or tryptophan at its end. The genes are TRBV11-2 and TRBJ2-1; D remains unclear. This CDR3 comprises 12 residues. Germline CDR1 is SGHAT and CDR2 is FQNNGV. The CDR3 region is CASSLGKNEQFC. The CDR3, as DNA: TGTGCCAGCAGCTTAGGTAAAAATGAACAGTTCTGC.

Note on this clonotype: The junction departs from the called germline gene at one end, perhaps through a read error. V usage is TRBV5-4 and J usage is TRBJ2-5, with a possible D match to TRBD1 (5 bases). The CDR3 is 16 amino acids. CDR1 and CDR2 from the germline V gene are SGHNT and YYREEE (reference sequence). The CDR3 sequence: CASGLRVSAKGETQYF. The CDR3 bases are TGTGCCAGCGGCTTAAGGGTATCGGCTAAGGGGGAGACCCAGTACTTC.

Concerning this clonotype itself: One junction end disagrees with the germline gene, perhaps due to a read error. V gene TRBV11-2 combines with J gene TRBJ2-7; D gene ambiguous. Looked up from germline, CDR1 is SGHAT and CDR2 is FQNNGV. The length of the CDR3 is 13 residues. CDR3 residues: CGSSLGHNSEQYF. CDR3 nucleotides: TGTGGCAGCAGCTTAGGTCATAATAGCGAGCAGTACTTC. Using reference TRBV11-2 and TRBJ2-7 for the parts outside the CDR3, the full variable domain is EAGVAQSPRYKIIEKRQSVAFWCNPISGHATLYWYQQILGQGPKLLIQFQNNGVVDDSQLPKDRFSAERLKGVDSTLKIQPAKLEDSAVYLCGSSLGHNSEQYFGPGTRLTVT.

Turning to this clonotype: This clone may be a read error of a much larger clone one base away. The chain couples TRBV10-2 to TRBJ2-2; D possibly corresponds to TRBD1 (5 bases). Germline-derived CDR1 and CDR2 are WSHSY and SAAADI. CDR3 length: 13 amino acids. CDR3 protein: CACSDWTTGELFF. The DNA of the CDR3 is TGCGCCTGCAGTGATTGGACAACCGGGGAGCTGTTTTTT.

About this clonotype itself: One end of the junction varies from germline; a read error may be responsible. The chain recombines TRBV5-5 with TRBJ2-2; a possible D gene is TRBD2 (5 bases). The CDR3 is 15 amino acids. The germline CDR1 and CDR2 sequences are SGHKS and YYEKEE (reference sequence). CDR3 sequence: CASSFGYQNTGELFF. DNA of the CDR3: TGTGCCAGCAGCTTCGGATACCAGAACACCGGGGAGCTGTTCTTT.

By its share, this clonotype is medium-sized (0.01 to 0.1%). The rearrangement uses TRBV11-1 and TRBJ1-1; D is perhaps TRBD1 (6 bases). The length of the CDR3 is 14 residues. Trimming pared 3 bases from V and 5 bases from J, leaving 13 bases between. The germline V gene has CDR1 SGHAT and CDR2 FQDESV (reference sequence). The CDR3 DNA sequence: TGTGCCAGCAGCTTCGGCAGGGGAGGAACTGAAGCTTTCTTT. Amino acids: CASSFGRGGTEAFF. The full variable domain, with the rest looked up from reference TRBV11-1 and TRBJ1-1, is EAEVAQSPRYKITEKSQAVAFWCDPISGHATLYWYRQILGQGPELLVQFQDESVVDDSQLPKDRFSAERLKGVDSTLKIQPAELGDSAMYLCASSFGRGGTEAFFGQGTRLTVV.

This clonotype was counted a few times. The CDR3 loop reads CASSESRGPQPQYF. The CDR3 nucleotides read TGTGCCAGCAGTGAAAGTAGGGGACCTCAGCCCCAGTATTTT. This chain links TRBV2 with TRBJ1-5; possibly TRBD1 or TRBD2 for D (5 bases each). The closer fit of TRBJ2-3 to the DNA end suggests the J call may be wrong. The germline CDR1 and CDR2 sequences are SNHLY and FYNNEI. The CDR3 totals 14 residues.

With respect to this clonotype: The junction departs from the called germline gene at one end, perhaps through a read error. V and J are TRBV28 and TRBJ2-7, with D perhaps TRBD1 (6 bases). CDR1 MDHEN and CDR2 SYDVKM come from the germline V gene. CDR3 size: 15 residues. The CDR3 DNA is TGTGCCTGCAGTTTGGTAGGGGACATGGCCTACGAGCAGTACTTC. Its translation is CACSLVGDMAYEQYF. Variable domain in full (rest from reference TRBV28 and TRBJ2-7): DVKVTQSSRYLVKRTGEKVFLECVQDMDHENMFWYRQDPGLGLRLIYFSYDVKMKEKGDIPEGYSVSREKKERFSLILESASTNQTSMYLCACSLVGDMAYEQYFGPGTRLTVT.

This chain uses TRBV29-1 with TRBJ1-1, with D uncertain. This CDR3 contains 13 residues. CDR1 and CDR2 from the germline V gene are SQVTM and ANQGSEA. The CDR3 protein is CSVLVWGNTEAFF. The CDR3 DNA follows: TGCAGTGTCCTGGTGTGGGGGAACACTGAAGCTTTCTTT.

This sequence joins TRBV28 and TRBJ2-1; D might be TRBD2 (5 bases). Germline CDR1 is MDHEN and CDR2 is SYDVKM. This CDR3 spans 18 amino acids. Trimming pared 6 bases from V and 10 bases from J, leaving 31 bases between. This CDR3 is CASSRGGHWSLEGEEQFF. In nucleotides, the CDR3 is TGTGCCAGCAGCCGCGGAGGTCATTGGTCCCTTGAGGGTGAAGAGCAGTTCTTC. The full variable domain, in which reference TRBV28 and TRBJ2-1 provide the parts outside the CDR3, is DVKVTQSSRYLVKRTGEKVFLECVQDMDHENMFWYRQDPGLGLRLIYFSYDVKMKEKGDIPEGYSVSREKKERFSLILESASTNQTSMYLCASSRGGHWSLEGEEQFFGPGTRLTVL.

The gene calls are TRBV7-9 and TRBJ2-1, with D possibly matching TRBD2 (6 bases). The CDR3 contains 13 residues. Per the germline V gene, CDR1 is SEHNR and CDR2 is FQNEAQ (reference sequence). V was pared by 1 base and J by 10 bases, with 11 bases between. The CDR3 coding sequence is TGTGCCAGCAGCTTAGACAGCGGGCTAGAGCAGTTCTTC. This gives the protein CASSLDSGLEQFF.

This clonotype was picked up many times. V and J are TRBV14 and TRBJ2-2; 15 bases line up with TRBD2. V lost 4 bases to trimming and J lost 3 bases; unmatched junction nucleotides: 6. Germline-derived CDR1 and CDR2 are SGHDN and FVKESK. This CDR3 has 18 amino acids. The CDR3 sequence: CASSRGLAGGPYTGELFF. For the CDR3, the DNA is TGTGCCAGCAGCCGTGGACTAGCGGGAGGGCCGTACACCGGGGAGCTGTTTTTT.

Comments on this clonotype: The junction departs from germline at one end; a sequencing error may be responsible. The chain combines TRBV11-3 with TRBJ2-3; D remains unclear. This CDR3 spans 14 amino acids. The germline gives CDR1 SGHNT, CDR2 YENEEA. CDR3 residues: CASSHRIGTDTQYF. In nucleotides, the CDR3 is TGTGCGAGCAGTCATCGAATAGGCACAGATACGCAGTATTTT.

This clonotype was counted only a few times. Given the absence of the conserved phenylalanine or tryptophan at the CDR3 end, a read error is likely. The J gene is TRBJ2-5, the V gene TRBV11-2; a possible D gene is TRBD1 (6 bases). V was cut by 5 bases and J by 5 bases, with 18 bases left in between. CDR1 is SGHAT, CDR2 FQNNGV, per germline. This CDR3 spans 15 amino acids. CDR3 nucleotide sequence: TGTGCCAGCAGCCGTGAATCAGGGGTCTGGGAGACCCAGTACCTC. It specifies CASSRESGVWETQYL.

Concerning this clonotype itself: One end of the junction fails to match germline, which may point to a read error. The chain couples TRBV11-2 to TRBJ1-4; the match to TRBD1 covers 7 bases. CDR1 and CDR2 from the germline V gene are SGHAT and FQNNGV. The CDR3 has 17 residues. The CDR3: CAGSSHRGSATNEKLFF. As DNA, the CDR3 is TGTGCCGGCAGCTCGCACAGGGGTTCGGCAACTAATGAAAAACTGTTTTTT.

As for this clonotype: The conserved closing phenylalanine or tryptophan is absent in this CDR3, likely reflecting a read error. The chain employs TRBV19 and TRBJ2-7; 10 nucleotides match TRBD2. Germline V gene lookup returns CDR1 LNHDA and CDR2 SQIVND (reference sequence). The CDR3 has 15 amino acids. The CDR3 loop is CACRSAGGPSWEQYI. In DNA form, the CDR3 reads TGTGCCTGTAGATCAGCGGGAGGGCCGTCCTGGGAGCAGTACATC.

The gene calls are TRBV11-2 and TRBJ2-1; D call uncertain. The V gene's germline CDR1 is SGHAT and CDR2 FQNNGV. Trimming removed 5 bases from V and 3 bases from J, with 5 bases in between. The CDR3 runs 12 residues. CDR3 DNA sequence: TGTGCCAGCAGCCCTAACTACAATGAGCAGTTCTTC. It is translated as CASSPNYNEQFF.

This clonotype was detected many times. The chain has TRBV29-1 and TRBJ1-5; a weak D match, TRBD1 (6 bases). The CDR3 has 14 amino acids. The V end lost 6 bases, the J end lost 4 bases, and 16 bases lay between the germline ends. Germline V gene sequence: CDR1 SQVTM, CDR2 ANQGSEA. Here the CDR3 DNA reads TGCAGCGTGACAATACAGGGAAGGAATCAGCCCCAGCATTTT. This translates into CSVTIQGRNQPQHF.

The genes are TRBV6-5 and TRBJ2-5; D remains unclear. This CDR3 is built from 15 residues. V was shortened by 0 bases and J by 5 bases, with 13 bases between the two germline ends. Germline CDR1 and CDR2: MNHEY and SVGAGI. CDR3 nucleotide sequence: TGTGCCAGCAGTTACTCTCATGACCGTGGGGAGACCCAGTACTTC. It codes for CASSYSHDRGETQYF.

On this clonotype itself: One base away lies a much larger clone, so this may be a sequencing read error. The chain has TRBV10-2 and TRBJ2-3; D remains unclear. The last part of the DNA fits TRBJ1-5 better; the J call may be wrong. Germline CDR1 is WSHSY and CDR2 is SAAADI. CDR3 length: 13 residues. The CDR3 loop is CASKLASTDTQHF. The CDR3 nucleotides read TGCGCCAGCAAATTGGCTAGCACAGATACGCAGCATTTT.

Only a few counts were recorded for this clonotype. The V and J genes are TRBV20-1 and TRBJ2-5; D is unclear. Looked up from germline, CDR1 is DFQATT and CDR2 is SNEGSKA (reference sequence). Trimming removed 7 bases from V and 5 bases from J, with 8 bases in between. This CDR3 spans 10 amino acids. This chain's CDR3 is CSGLSETQYF. In DNA form, the CDR3 reads TGCAGTGGACTCTCTGAGACCCAGTACTTC.

As for this clonotype: Relative to the germline gene, one junction end is altered; a read error may explain this. The rearrangement joins TRBV29-1 to TRBJ2-5; D perhaps matches TRBD2 (6 bases). CDR1 SQVTM and CDR2 ANQGSEA come from the germline V gene. The length of the CDR3 is 13 residues. The CDR3 loop reads CSAEGRGGETQYF. The CDR3 coding sequence is TGCAGCGCCGAGGGGCGTGGAGGGGAGACTCAGTACTTC. Full variable domain (outside the CDR3, taken from reference TRBV29-1 and TRBJ2-5): SAVISQKPSRDICQRGTSLTIQCQVDSQVTMMFWYRQQPGQSLTLIATANQGSEATYESGFVIDKFPISRPNLTFSTLTVSNMSPEDSSIYLCSAEGRGGETQYFGPGTRLLVL.